This is a list of T cell receptor beta chains from one sample in a study of cytomegalovirus exposure and HLA in healthy donors. Sequenced by immunoSEQ multiplex PCR; TCRdb stores in-frame clones only, minus some. Of 210,000 or so clones listed, about 85% are singletons. The specimen was PBMCs. All receptors derive from a human donor in good health. Both conserved end residues are part of each CDR3.

j_call | v_call | cdr3_aa
TRBJ2-3 | TRBV9 | CASSVERWSTDTQYF
TRBJ2-5 | TRBV5-4 | CASSLVGEETQYF
TRBJ2-1 | TRBV27 | CASSSWVAGGPENEQFF
TRBJ2-2 | TRBV7-9 | CASSLDRLDGELFF
TRBJ2-7 | TRBV5-5 | CASSTGQGSPYEQYF
TRBJ2-7 | TRBV9 | CASSSNPERGEQYF
TRBJ2-1 | TRBV7-2 | CASSLARGPYNEQFF
TRBJ2-1 | TRBV4-3 | CASSHGTSGSYEQFF
TRBJ2-1 | TRBV11-2 | CASTSARREVRGEQFF
TRBJ2-7 | TRBV7-9 | CASSFIRGSGEQYF
TRBJ2-3 | TRBV7-8 | CASSFRRTGSSTDTQYF
TRBJ2-5 | TRBV11-1 | CASSLSSERWTQYF
TRBJ2-4 | TRBV12-5 | CASGLVLRDRGKNIQYF
TRBJ1-1 | TRBV5-6 | CASTDRGRGGTEAFF
TRBJ1-3 | TRBV7-8 | CASSLGRLQGSGNTIYF
TRBJ2-7 | TRBV7-9 | CSSGTGTGGSEQYF
TRBJ2-7 | TRBV7-9 | CSSNQLQGAPYEQYF
TRBJ2-2 | TRBV15 | CATRRPLQGDNTGELFF
TRBJ2-3 | TRBV27 | CASRTTSGRADTQYF
TRBJ2-1 | TRBV19 | CASSIWGDSYNEQFF
TRBJ2-7 | TRBV6-1 | CASRNRPWSSYEQYF
TRBJ2-1 | TRBV7-8 | CASSLWTMGSYNEQFF
TRBJ2-2 | TRBV18 | CASSPRDVSGSLPGELFF
TRBJ1-1 | TRBV30 | CACLTTGYSEAFF
TRBJ2-1 | TRBV5-1 | CASSSAGEPYNEQFF
TRBJ2-1 | TRBV5-6 | CASSLPSGYNEQFF
TRBJ1-5 | TRBV19 | CASSNPQVNQPQHF
TRBJ1-1 | TRBV18 | CASSPGMGGNTEAFF
TRBJ2-3 | TRBV29-1 | CSVGQRMTDTQYF
TRBJ2-1 | TRBV21-1 | CASSKGTSGIIYEQFF
TRBJ1-4 | TRBV29-1 | CSSEEGEKLFF
TRBJ1-2 | TRBV10-3 | CAISEGTGPYGYTF
TRBJ2-1 | TRBV4-3 | CASSQEGLAGAYNEQFF